The 32 T cell receptor beta chains below all came from one sample that was sequenced in a study of blood T cell repertoires in COVID-19. TCRdb's copy holds only in-frame clones and misses some; the assay was immunoSEQ multiplex PCR. In the table there are approximately 46,000 clones, roughly 82% of which are singletons. The sample taken for sequencing was peripheral blood. All receptors come from a woman aged 55-69 years with acute or convalescent COVID-19.

The chain is built from TRBV6-6 and TRBJ2-1, with TRBD2 matching 11 bases. The germline CDR1 and CDR2 sequences are MNHNY and SVGAGI (reference sequence). The CDR3 extends over 16 amino acids. The trim removed 0 bases at V and 8 bases at J, leaving 6 bases unmatched. In DNA form, the CDR3 reads TGTGCCAGCAGTTACTCGAGAACTAGCGGGAGCGATGAGCAGTTCTTC. Its protein is CASSYSRTSGSDEQFF.

The J gene is TRBJ1-3, the V gene TRBV19; a weak D match, TRBD1 (5 bases). This CDR3 has 13 amino acids. V lost 10 bases and J lost 0, with 10 bases in between. Per germline, CDR1 LNHDA and CDR2 SQIVND (reference sequence). The DNA for the CDR3 is TGTGCCACGGGGGAGAGCTCTGGAAACACCATATATTTT. The encoded protein is CATGESSGNTIYF.

V is TRBV6-1 and J is TRBJ1-2; TRBD1 matches 8 bases. CDR3 length: 14 amino acids. V shed 0 bases and J 8 bases; nucleotides not matched to a gene: 5. Germline V gene data show CDR1 as MNHNS and CDR2 as SASEGT. DNA for the CDR3: TGTGCCAGCAGTGAAGCGGGCAGGGGGCCGGGCTACACCTTC. Its protein product is CASSEAGRGPGYTF.

In its sample, this clone was seen a few times. The rearrangement links TRBV19 to TRBJ1-1, with D uncertain. The V gene lost 4 bases and the J gene lost 6 bases, with 15 bases spanning the gap. The CDR3 sequence is 14 residues long. Germline V lookup: CDR1 LNHDA, CDR2 SQIVND (reference sequence). The CDR3 protein is CASSNVPRRAEAFF. The CDR3 DNA sequence: TGTGCCAGTAGTAATGTTCCCAGGCGCGCTGAAGCTTTCTTT. Combining the CDR3 with reference TRBV19 and TRBJ1-1 gives the whole variable domain DGGITQSPKYLFRKEGQNVTLSCEQNLNHDAMYWYRQDPGQGLRLIYYSQIVNDFQKGDIAEGYSVSREKKESFPLTVTSAQKNPTAFYLCASSNVPRRAEAFFGQGTRLTVV.

The chain links TRBV28 to TRBJ2-7; no firm D call. The CDR3 is 11 residues long. The V end was cut by 5 bases, the J end by 4 bases, with 6 bases between. From germline, CDR1 is MDHEN and CDR2 SYDVKM. In DNA, the CDR3 is TGTGCCAGCAGTCGAGAGTACGAGCAGTACTTC. This translates into CASSREYEQYF.

This chain uses TRBV30 with TRBJ2-2; D is uncertain. CDR3 length: 14 amino acids. Trimming removed 4 bases at V and 4 bases at J, with 13 bases between. CDR1 is GTSNPN, CDR2 SVGIG, per germline (reference sequence). CDR3 in DNA: TGTGCCTGGATAATCGGCCCGGGCACCGGGGAGCTGTTTTTT. Amino acids: CAWIIGPGTGELFF.

This chain links TRBV10-1 with TRBJ1-1, with 8 positions matching TRBD1. CDR1 and CDR2 from the germline V gene are WNHNN and SYGVQD (reference sequence). CDR3 length: 13 residues. V shed 6 bases, J shed 5 bases, and the junction held 5 bases outside the gene matches. The CDR3 loop is CASRTGEETEAFF. The DNA for the CDR3 is TGCGCCAGCAGGACAGGGGAAGAGACTGAAGCTTTCTTT.

The V call is TRBV7-2, the J call TRBJ2-7, with 9 bases that match TRBD1. Germline trimming cut 4 bases from V and 6 bases from J; bases unmatched to any gene: 4. Germline CDR1 and CDR2: SGHTA and FQGNSA. The CDR3 covers 13 residues. The CDR3 sequence: CASSYGTGTEQYF. DNA of the CDR3: TGTGCCAGCAGCTACGGGACAGGGACCGAGCAGTACTTC.

This clone showed up just a few times. The rearrangement joins TRBV28 to TRBJ1-3; D not resolved. V was trimmed by 3 bases and J by 3 bases, leaving 15 bases between them. This CDR3 spans 16 amino acids. CDR1 MDHEN and CDR2 SYDVKM come from the germline V gene. The CDR3 sequence is CASSFGRSAIGNTIYF. The DNA of the CDR3 is TGTGCCAGCAGTTTCGGTCGGTCAGCGATTGGAAACACCATATATTTT.

This chain connects TRBV5-1 to TRBJ2-3, with TRBD1 matching over 8 bases. Germline V gene data show CDR1 as SGHRS and CDR2 as YFSETQ. The CDR3 consists of 15 residues. Trimming cost V 4 bases and J 1 base; bases outside gene matches: 5. The CDR3 sequence: CASSPGQERTDTQYF. The CDR3 DNA reads as TGCGCCAGCAGCCCGGGACAGGAGCGCACAGATACGCAGTATTTT.

J is TRBJ1-5 and V is TRBV6-1, with D perhaps matching TRBD1 (5 bases). The CDR3 spans 14 residues. With 3 bases removed from V and 5 bases from J, the gap between germline ends came to 11 bases. CDR1 is MNHNS, CDR2 SASEGT, per germline. The CDR3 sequence is CASSEGGGYQPQHF. The DNA for the CDR3 is TGTGCCAGCAGTGAGGGGGGGGGTTATCAGCCCCAGCATTTT.

J is TRBJ1-2 and V is TRBV2; D is unclear. The CDR3 is 12 residues long. Trimming removed 7 bases from V and 8 bases from J, with 14 bases in between. Germline V gene lookup returns CDR1 SNHLY and CDR2 FYNNEI. The CDR3 sequence: CASTRQSQGYTF. The DNA for the CDR3 is TGTGCCAGCACCAGGCAGAGTCAGGGCTACACCTTC.

As for this clone: One end of the junction varies from germline; a read error may be responsible. This sequence joins TRBV28 and TRBJ2-7; 7 bases align to TRBD1. The CDR3 is 12 amino acids. CDR1 MDHEN and CDR2 SYDVKM come from the germline V gene. The CDR3: CVSSDRVVFVYF. The CDR3 DNA is TGTGTCAGCAGCGACAGGGTGGTCTTTGTGTACTTC.

This clone was counted only a few times. The J gene is TRBJ2-1, the V gene TRBV13, with unresolved D. CDR1 PRHDT and CDR2 FYEKMQ come from the germline V gene (reference sequence). The CDR3 has 12 amino acids. Trimming removed 6 bases at V and 7 bases at J, with 10 bases between. This chain's CDR3 is CASSLNGNEQFF. The DNA of the CDR3 is TGTGCCAGCAGTTTAAACGGGAATGAGCAGTTCTTC.

CDR3: CASSPPPKTSGDTGELFF. In nucleotides, the CDR3 is TGTGCCAGCAGCCCGCCCCCAAAGACCTCAGGGGACACCGGGGAGCTGTTTTTT. The rearrangement uses TRBV21-1 and TRBJ2-2; the D segment call TRBD1 is taken from the table without a DNA check. TRBV21-1 counts as a pseudogene. The CDR3 spans 18 residues.

This rearrangement joins TRBV6-5 to TRBJ1-5; 7 bases line up with TRBD1. The CDR3 is 14 residues long. After removal of 8 bases from V and 0 bases from J, the junction contained 4 bases not matched to a gene. Germline-derived CDR1 and CDR2 are MNHEY and SVGAGI. In DNA form, the CDR3 reads TGTGCCAGCCGGGACAGACATAGCAATCAGCCCCAGCATTTT. As protein: CASRDRHSNQPQHF.

The gene calls are TRBV23-1 and TRBJ2-7; TRBD2 is a possible D gene (5 bases). TRBV23-1 is sorted into the ORF group, with uncertain function. V was pared by 0 bases and J by 4 bases, with 10 bases between. The CDR3 covers 14 residues. DNA for the CDR3: TGCGCCAGCAGTCAATCATGGAGGCTGTACGAGCAGTACTTC. Encoded protein: CASSQSWRLYEQYF.

This chain joins TRBV19 and TRBJ2-1, with D perhaps matching TRBD1 (5 bases). Per the germline V gene, CDR1 is LNHDA and CDR2 is SQIVND (reference sequence). The CDR3 extends over 15 amino acids. V was trimmed by 6 bases and J by 0 bases, leaving 12 bases between them. In DNA, the CDR3 is TGTGCCAGTAGCTCAGGGCCCTACTCCTACAATGAGCAGTTCTTC. Its protein product is CASSSGPYSYNEQFF.

This clone is medium-sized (0.01 to 0.1%) within its sample. As DNA, the CDR3 is TGTGCCAGCAGCTTAACTAGCGGAAGTTATGGATCTAGCACAGATACGCAGTATTTT. It codes for CASSLTSGSYGSSTDTQYF. The chain recombines TRBV7-3 with TRBJ2-3; TRBD2 is a possible D gene (6 bases). V was shortened by 0 bases and J by 0 bases, with 19 bases between the two germline ends. This CDR3 is 19 amino acids long. CDR1 is SGHTA, CDR2 FQGTGA, per germline.

The rearrangement joins TRBV13 to TRBJ1-2, with D hard to call. The CDR3 runs 13 residues. V was clipped by 2 bases and J by 3 bases, with 7 bases between them. Per germline, CDR1 PRHDT and CDR2 FYEKMQ (reference sequence). The CDR3 DNA sequence: TGTGCCAGCAGCTTACGGGATCACTATGGCTACACCTTC. Protein sequence: CASSLRDHYGYTF.

This clone appeared a single time. The rearrangement uses TRBV5-1 and TRBJ2-1, with D possibly TRBD1 on 6 matching bases. V lost 6 bases and J 7 bases, leaving 23 bases between the germline ends. Germline CDR1 reads SGHRS; CDR2 reads YFSETQ. The CDR3 runs 16 residues. Here the CDR3 reads CASIFETGTSRNEQFF. Written as DNA, the CDR3 is TGCGCCAGCATTTTCGAAACCGGGACATCTCGGAATGAGCAGTTCTTC. The full variable domain, with the rest looked up from reference TRBV5-1 and TRBJ2-1, is KAGVTQTPRYLIKTRGQQVTLSCSPISGHRSVSWYQQTPGQGLQFLFEYFSETQRNKGNFPGRFSGRQFSNSRSEMNVSTLELGDSALYLCASIFETGTSRNEQFFGPGTRLTVL.

The rearrangement joins TRBV7-2 to TRBJ1-1, with 8 bases aligning to TRBD1. This CDR3 is built from 15 residues. Germline CDR1 is SGHTA and CDR2 is FQGNSA. Unmatched junction bases numbered 10, after V lost 4 bases and J lost 6 bases. For the CDR3, the DNA is TGTGCCAGCAGCTACCCCGGGACAGGTCTGGCTGAAGCTTTCTTT. This sequence encodes CASSYPGTGLAEAFF.

The V and J genes are TRBV6-6 and TRBJ2-1; TRBD2 aligns across 9 bases. The CDR3 covers 20 residues. The J segment lost 0 bases and the V segment lost 5 bases, leaving 17 bases of the junction unmatched. Per the germline V gene, CDR1 is MNHNY and CDR2 is SVGAGI (reference sequence). In DNA, the CDR3 is TGTGCCAGCAGTCAACCAAGAGGGGCCATAGCGGGGGCCTCCTACAATGAGCAGTTCTTC. This gives the protein CASSQPRGAIAGASYNEQFF.

The gene calls are TRBV6-6 and TRBJ2-2; 7 positions match TRBD2. The CDR3 is 15 amino acids. Trimming at V came to 5 bases and at J to 6 bases, leaving 9 bases not matched to a gene. CDR1 is MNHNY and CDR2 is SVGAGI in the germline V gene (reference sequence). The CDR3 is CASSLNNLAAGELFF. DNA for the CDR3: TGTGCCAGCAGTCTCAACAACCTAGCGGCCGGGGAGCTGTTTTTT.

The chain links TRBV5-1 to TRBJ1-1; D is unclear. Trimming removed 0 bases from V and 1 base from J, with 10 bases in between. This CDR3 has 15 amino acids. Looked up from germline, CDR1 is SGHRS and CDR2 is YFSETQ. The CDR3 DNA sequence: TGCGCCAGCAGCTTGGTACCCGGGGAGAACACTGAAGCTTTCTTT. The encoded protein is CASSLVPGENTEAFF.

The chain recombines TRBV9 with TRBJ2-7; 7 bases map to TRBD2. The V gene end was trimmed by 2 bases and the J gene end by 5 bases; junction bases not matched to a gene: 10. The CDR3 covers 15 residues. Per germline, CDR1 SGDLS and CDR2 YYNGEE. The CDR3 sequence is CASSVRARDYHEQYF. CDR3 sequence (DNA): TGTGCCAGCAGCGTCAGGGCCCGGGACTACCACGAGCAGTACTTC.

The chain joins TRBV10-3 to TRBJ2-3, with TRBD1 matching 9 bases. There are 15 residues in the CDR3. V dropped 5 bases and J dropped 1; count of bases not matched to a gene: 4. CDR1 is ENHRY and CDR2 is SYGVKD in the germline V gene. The CDR3 DNA follows: TGTGCCATCAGTTTTGGACAGGGGCGCACAGATACGCAGTATTTT. Residues: CAISFGQGRTDTQYF.

This clone came up a few times. The rearrangement joins TRBV5-1 to TRBJ1-1; 11 nucleotides match TRBD1. Trimming cost V 4 bases and J 5 bases; bases outside gene matches: 10. The CDR3 runs 16 residues. Germline lookup yields CDR1 SGHRS and CDR2 YFSETQ. CDR3: CASSKLGTGGGTEAFF. The CDR3, as DNA: TGCGCCAGCAGCAAACTAGGGACAGGGGGTGGTACTGAAGCTTTCTTT. The full variable domain, with the rest looked up from reference TRBV5-1 and TRBJ1-1, is KAGVTQTPRYLIKTRGQQVTLSCSPISGHRSVSWYQQTPGQGLQFLFEYFSETQRNKGNFPGRFSGRQFSNSRSEMNVSTLELGDSALYLCASSKLGTGGGTEAFFGQGTRLTVV.

This chain joins TRBV6-1 and TRBJ1-2, with D unresolved. The germline V gene encodes CDR1 MNHNS and CDR2 SASEGT. This CDR3 has 15 amino acids. The V end was cut by 2 bases, the J end by 4 bases, with 14 bases between. CDR3 loop: CASSEPGGVSYGYTF. The DNA for the CDR3 is TGTGCCAGCAGTGAACCGGGAGGAGTTTCCTATGGCTACACCTTC.

V and J are TRBV7-2 and TRBJ2-1, with TRBD1 matching 8 bases. Trimming cost V 2 bases and J 6 bases; bases outside gene matches: 12. CDR1 is SGHTA and CDR2 is FQGNSA in the germline V gene. The CDR3 extends over 17 amino acids. CDR3 loop: CASSLQGATVRSNEQFF. The CDR3 nucleotides read TGTGCCAGCAGCTTACAGGGGGCCACGGTCCGCAGCAATGAGCAGTTCTTC.

The CDR3 bases are TGTGCCAGCAGTCCGACAGGGGGGCATAATTCACCCCTCCACTTT. Protein sequence: CASSPTGGHNSPLHF. The V and J genes are TRBV6-2 or TRBV6-3 and TRBJ1-6, with TRBD1 identical over 9 bases. The length of the CDR3 is 15 residues. CDR1 is MNHEY, CDR2 SVGEGT, per germline. Losses at the gene ends were 5 bases for V and 5 bases for J; bases not matched to a gene: 4.

The chain recombines TRBV28 with TRBJ2-7; TRBD1 matches 10 bases. The CDR3 loop spans 14 amino acids. V shed 6 bases, J shed 3 bases, and the junction held 5 bases outside the gene matches. Looked up from germline, CDR1 is MDHEN and CDR2 is SYDVKM. The CDR3 region is CASRGQGNFYEQYF. CDR3 nucleotide sequence: TGTGCCAGCAGGGGACAGGGGAATTTCTACGAGCAGTACTTC.